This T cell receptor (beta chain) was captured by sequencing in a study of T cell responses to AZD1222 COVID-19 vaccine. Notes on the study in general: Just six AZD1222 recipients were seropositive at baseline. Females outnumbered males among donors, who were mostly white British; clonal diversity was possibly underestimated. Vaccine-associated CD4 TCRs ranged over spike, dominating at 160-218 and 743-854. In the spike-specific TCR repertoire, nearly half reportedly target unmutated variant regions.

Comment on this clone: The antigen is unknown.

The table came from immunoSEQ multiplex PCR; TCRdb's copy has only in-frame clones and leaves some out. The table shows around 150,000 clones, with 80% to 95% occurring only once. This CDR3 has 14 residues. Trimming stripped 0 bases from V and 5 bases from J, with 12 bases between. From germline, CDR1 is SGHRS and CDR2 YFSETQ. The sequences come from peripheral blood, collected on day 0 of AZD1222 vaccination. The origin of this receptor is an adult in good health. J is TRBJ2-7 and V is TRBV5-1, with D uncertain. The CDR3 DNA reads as TGCGCCAGCAGCTTGGCCGTAGGGTTCCACGAGCAGTACTTC. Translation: CASSLAVGFHEQYF.